This T cell receptor (beta chain) was identified in a study of cytomegalovirus exposure and HLA in healthy donors. The study's findings and limits: Listed as cytomegalovirus-associated were 150 to 200 TCR beta chains.

The PCR had 60 Vbeta and 13 Jbeta primers. TCRdb's copy holds only in-frame clones and misses some; the assay was immunoSEQ multiplex PCR. This table holds tens of thousands of clones. Comment on this clone: Antigen specificity is unknown.

The sequencing input was PBMCs. The origin of this receptor is a man aged 55 to 70 in good health and CMV-seropositive.

The CDR3 coding sequence is TGTGCCAGCAGTTTAGGCCAGGGGGTATACAATGAGCAGTTCTTC. Translation: CASSLGQGVYNEQFF. V usage is TRBV27 and J usage is TRBJ2-1; 7 bases line up with TRBD1. The CDR3 is 15 residues long. The V gene's germline CDR1 is MNHEY and CDR2 SMNVEV (reference sequence). V lost 2 bases, J lost 4 bases, and 5 bases stayed unmatched.